This TCR beta chain was observed in a study of T-cell memory formation after mild COVID-19. TCRdb used MiXCR to reprocess the 5' RACE reads, holding one entry per CDR3 protein. The table has 190,000 or so distinct CDR3 sequences, around a fifth seen once; the top ten hold about 23%. V lost 5 bases and J lost 1, with 14 bases in between. The CDR3 consists of 14 residues. Germline V gene lookup returns CDR1 SQVTM and CDR2 ANQGSEA. The J gene is TRBJ2-5, the V gene TRBV29-1; D might be TRBD2 (7 bases). This clonotype originated in an adult woman who had mild COVID-19 (a few samples of this study predate the infection). Cell type and time point are not known. Sequencing was carried out using PBMCs or a T cell subset sorted from them (not recorded which). The CDR3 here is CSVSGGGSQETQYF. CDR3 in DNA: TGCAGCGTTTCGGGGGGCGGGTCCCAAGAGACCCAGTACTTC.